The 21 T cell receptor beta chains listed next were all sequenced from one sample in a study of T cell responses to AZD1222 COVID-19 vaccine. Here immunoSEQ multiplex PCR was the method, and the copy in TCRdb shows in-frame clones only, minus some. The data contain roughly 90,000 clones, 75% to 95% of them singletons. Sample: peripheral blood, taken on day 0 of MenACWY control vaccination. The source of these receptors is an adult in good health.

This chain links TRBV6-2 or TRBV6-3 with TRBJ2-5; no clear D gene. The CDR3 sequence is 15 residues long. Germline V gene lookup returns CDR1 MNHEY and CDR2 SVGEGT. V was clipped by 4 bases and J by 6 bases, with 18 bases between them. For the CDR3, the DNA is TGTGCCAGCAGTTCCGGTGTAGGGATTGCTCAGACCCAGTACTTC. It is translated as CASSSGVGIAQTQYF.

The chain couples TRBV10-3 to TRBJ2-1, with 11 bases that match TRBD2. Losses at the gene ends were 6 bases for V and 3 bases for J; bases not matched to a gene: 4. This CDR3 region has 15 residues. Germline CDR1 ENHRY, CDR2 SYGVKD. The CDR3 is CAIRGTSGDYNEQFF. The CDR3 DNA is TGTGCCATCAGGGGGACTAGCGGTGACTACAATGAGCAGTTCTTC.

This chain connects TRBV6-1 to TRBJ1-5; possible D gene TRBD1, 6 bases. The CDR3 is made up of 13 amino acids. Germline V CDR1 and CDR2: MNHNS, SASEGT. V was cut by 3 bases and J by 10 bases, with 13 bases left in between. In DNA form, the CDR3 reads TGTGCCAGCAGTGATTACAGGGTTCCCCCCCAGCATTTT. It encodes CASSDYRVPPQHF.

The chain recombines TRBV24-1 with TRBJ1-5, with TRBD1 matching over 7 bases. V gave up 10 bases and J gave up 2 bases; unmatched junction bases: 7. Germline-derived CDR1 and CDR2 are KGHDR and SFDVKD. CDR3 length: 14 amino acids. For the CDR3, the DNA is TGTGCCACACAGGGGTCTGTGGGCAATCAGCCCCAGCATTTT. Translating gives CATQGSVGNQPQHF.

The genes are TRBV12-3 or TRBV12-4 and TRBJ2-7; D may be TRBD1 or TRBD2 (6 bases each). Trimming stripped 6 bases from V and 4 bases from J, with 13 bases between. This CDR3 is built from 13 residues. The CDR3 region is CASRRDTEYEQYF. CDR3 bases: TGTGCCAGCAGGCGGGACACAGAGTACGAGCAGTACTTC.

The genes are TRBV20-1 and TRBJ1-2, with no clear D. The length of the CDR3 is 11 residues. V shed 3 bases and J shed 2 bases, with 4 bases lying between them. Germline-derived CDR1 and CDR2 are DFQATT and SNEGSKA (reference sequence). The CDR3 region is CSASPNYGYTF. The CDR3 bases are TGCAGTGCTAGCCCCAACTATGGCTACACCTTC.

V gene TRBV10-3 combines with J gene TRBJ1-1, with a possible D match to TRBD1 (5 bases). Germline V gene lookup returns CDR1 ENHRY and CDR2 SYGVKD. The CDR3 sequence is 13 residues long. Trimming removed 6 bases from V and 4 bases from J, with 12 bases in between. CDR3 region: CAIRISGTTEAFF. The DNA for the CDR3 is TGTGCCATCAGAATTTCAGGGACCACTGAAGCTTTCTTT.

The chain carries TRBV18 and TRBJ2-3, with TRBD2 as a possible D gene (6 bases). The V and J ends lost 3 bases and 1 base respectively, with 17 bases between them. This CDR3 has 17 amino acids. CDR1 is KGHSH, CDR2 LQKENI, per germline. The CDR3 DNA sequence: TGTGCCAGCTCACCTCAGGCCCGGGAGCGCGGCACAGATACGCAGTATTTT. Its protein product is CASSPQARERGTDTQYF. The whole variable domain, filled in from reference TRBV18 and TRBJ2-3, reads NAGVMQNPRHLVRRRGQEARLRCSPMKGHSHVYWYRQLPEEGLKFMVYLQKENIIDESGMPKERFSAEFPKEGPSILRIQQVVRGDSAAYFCASSPQARERGTDTQYFGPGTRLTVL.

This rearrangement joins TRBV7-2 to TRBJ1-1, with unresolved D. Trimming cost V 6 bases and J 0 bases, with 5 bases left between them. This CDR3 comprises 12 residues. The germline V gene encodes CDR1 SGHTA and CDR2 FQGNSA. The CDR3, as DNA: TGTGCCAGCAGTTACATGAACACTGAAGCTTTCTTT. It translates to CASSYMNTEAFF.

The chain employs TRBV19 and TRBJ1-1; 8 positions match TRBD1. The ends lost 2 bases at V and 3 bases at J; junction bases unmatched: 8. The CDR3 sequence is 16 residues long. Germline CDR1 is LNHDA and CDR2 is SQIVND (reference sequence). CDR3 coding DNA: TGTGCCAGTAGTATAACTCAGGGGGCGAGTTACACTGAAGCTTTCTTT. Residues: CASSITQGASYTEAFF. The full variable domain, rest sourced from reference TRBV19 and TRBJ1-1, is DGGITQSPKYLFRKEGQNVTLSCEQNLNHDAMYWYRQDPGQGLRLIYYSQIVNDFQKGDIAEGYSVSREKKESFPLTVTSAQKNPTAFYLCASSITQGASYTEAFFGQGTRLTVV.

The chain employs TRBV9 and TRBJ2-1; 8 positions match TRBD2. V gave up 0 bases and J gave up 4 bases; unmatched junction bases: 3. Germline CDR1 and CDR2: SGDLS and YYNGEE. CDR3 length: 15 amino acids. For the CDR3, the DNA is TGTGCCAGCAGCGTAGAGGGCGGGGGGTACAATGAGCAGTTCTTC. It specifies CASSVEGGGYNEQFF.

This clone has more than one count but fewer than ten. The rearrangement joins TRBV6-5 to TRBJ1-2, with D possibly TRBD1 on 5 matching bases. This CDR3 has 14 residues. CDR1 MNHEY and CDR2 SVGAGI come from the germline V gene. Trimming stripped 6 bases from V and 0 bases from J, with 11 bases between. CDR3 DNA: TGTGCCAGCAGGGGGAGGGGCCCTAACTATGGCTACACCTTC. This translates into CASRGRGPNYGYTF.

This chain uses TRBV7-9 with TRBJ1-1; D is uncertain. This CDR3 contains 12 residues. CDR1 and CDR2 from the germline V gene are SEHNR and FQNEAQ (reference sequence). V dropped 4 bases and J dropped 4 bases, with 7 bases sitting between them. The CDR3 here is CASSSEFTEAFF. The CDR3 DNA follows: TGTGCCAGCAGCTCTGAGTTCACTGAAGCTTTCTTT.

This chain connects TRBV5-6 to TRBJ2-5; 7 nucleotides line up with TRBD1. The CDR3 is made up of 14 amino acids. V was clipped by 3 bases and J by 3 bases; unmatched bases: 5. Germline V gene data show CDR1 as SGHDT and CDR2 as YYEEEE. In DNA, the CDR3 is TGTGCCAGCAGCTCCGGCGGACAGGAAGAGACCCAGTACTTC. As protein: CASSSGGQEETQYF.

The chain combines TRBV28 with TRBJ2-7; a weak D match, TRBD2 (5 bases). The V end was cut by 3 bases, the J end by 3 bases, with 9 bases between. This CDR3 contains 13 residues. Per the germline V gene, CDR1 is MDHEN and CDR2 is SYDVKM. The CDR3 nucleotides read TGTGCCAGCAGTTTCCCCGGACTCTACGAGCAGTACTTC. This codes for CASSFPGLYEQYF. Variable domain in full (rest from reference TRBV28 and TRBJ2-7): DVKVTQSSRYLVKRTGEKVFLECVQDMDHENMFWYRQDPGLGLRLIYFSYDVKMKEKGDIPEGYSVSREKKERFSLILESASTNQTSMYLCASSFPGLYEQYFGPGTRLTVT.

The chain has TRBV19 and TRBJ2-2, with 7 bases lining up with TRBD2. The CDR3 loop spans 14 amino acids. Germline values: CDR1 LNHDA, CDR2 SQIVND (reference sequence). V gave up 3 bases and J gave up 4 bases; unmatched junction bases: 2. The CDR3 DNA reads TGTGCCAGTAGTATGGGGAGGGGCACCGGGGAGCTGTTTTTT. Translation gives CASSMGRGTGELFF. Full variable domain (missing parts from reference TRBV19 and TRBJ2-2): DGGITQSPKYLFRKEGQNVTLSCEQNLNHDAMYWYRQDPGQGLRLIYYSQIVNDFQKGDIAEGYSVSREKKESFPLTVTSAQKNPTAFYLCASSMGRGTGELFFGEGSRLTVL.

The CDR3 spells CASRGDRGQGGYTF. The DNA of the CDR3 is TGTGCCAGCAGGGGGGACAGGGGGCAGGGTGGCTACACCTTC. The chain employs TRBV14 and TRBJ1-2; 12 positions agree with TRBD1. J was trimmed by 7 bases and V by 6 bases; bases with no gene match: 6. The CDR3 consists of 14 residues. Germline V lookup: CDR1 SGHDN, CDR2 FVKESK. The full variable domain, in which reference TRBV14 and TRBJ1-2 provide the parts outside the CDR3, is EAGVTQFPSHSVIEKGQTVTLRCDPISGHDNLYWYRRVMGKEIKFLLHFVKESKQDESGMPNNRFLAERTGGTYSTLKVQPAELEDSGVYFCASRGDRGQGGYTFGSGTRLTVV.

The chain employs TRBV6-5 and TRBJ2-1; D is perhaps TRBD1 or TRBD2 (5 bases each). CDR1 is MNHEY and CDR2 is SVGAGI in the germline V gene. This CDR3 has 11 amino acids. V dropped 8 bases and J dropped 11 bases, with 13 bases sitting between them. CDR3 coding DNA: TGTGCCAGCGGGGGAGTTGGGAAGCAGTTCTTC. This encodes CASGGVGKQFF.

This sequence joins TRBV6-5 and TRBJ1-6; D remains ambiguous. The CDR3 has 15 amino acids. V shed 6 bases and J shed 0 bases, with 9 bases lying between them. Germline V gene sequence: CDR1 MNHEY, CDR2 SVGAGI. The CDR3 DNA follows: TGTGCCAGCAGCCTTAGTATCTCCTATAATTCACCCCTCCACTTT. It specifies CASSLSISYNSPLHF.

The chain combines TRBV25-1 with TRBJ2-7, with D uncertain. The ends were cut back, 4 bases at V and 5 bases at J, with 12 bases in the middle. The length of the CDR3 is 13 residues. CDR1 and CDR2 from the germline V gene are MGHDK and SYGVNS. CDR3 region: CASSGRTDHEQYF. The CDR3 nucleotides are TGTGCCAGCAGTGGTAGGACGGATCACGAGCAGTACTTC.

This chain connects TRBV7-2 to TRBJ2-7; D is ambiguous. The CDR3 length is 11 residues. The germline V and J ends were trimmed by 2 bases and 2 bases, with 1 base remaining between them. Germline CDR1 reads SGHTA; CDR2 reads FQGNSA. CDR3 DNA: TGTGCCAGCAGCTTAACCTACGAGCAGTACTTC. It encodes CASSLTYEQYF.